One and the same sample provided the 5 T cell receptor beta chains below, sequenced in a study of blood T cell repertoires in COVID-19. Sequenced by immunoSEQ multiplex PCR; TCRdb stores in-frame clones only, minus some. The sample carries 65,000 to 85,000 clones, 80% to 90% recorded once. Source material: peripheral blood. Source of these receptors: a man between 45 and 60 years old with active COVID-19.

V is TRBV19 and J is TRBJ1-3, with D hard to call. Germline CDR1 is LNHDA and CDR2 is SQIVND (reference sequence). V lost 1 base, J lost 1 base, and 5 bases lay in between. CDR3 length equals 14 residues. In DNA form, the CDR3 reads TGTGCCAGTAGTATAGGCAGGTCTGGAAACACCATATATTTT. Residues: CASSIGRSGNTIYF.

This chain's CDR3 is CASSVGSAGNSPLHF. Here the CDR3 DNA reads TGTGCCAGCAGCGTAGGCTCAGCAGGAAATTCACCCCTCCACTTT. The chain carries TRBV7-8 and TRBJ1-6; no clear D. V lost 5 bases and J 7 bases, leaving 15 bases between the germline ends. Germline V gene data show CDR1 as SGHVS and CDR2 as FQNEAQ. The CDR3 sequence is 15 residues long. The variable domain in full, completed from reference TRBV7-8 and TRBJ1-6, reads GAGVSQSPRYKVAKRGQDVALRCDPISGHVSLFWYQQALGQGPEFLTYFQNEAQLDKSGLPSDRFFAERPEGSVSTLKIQRTQQEDSAVYLCASSVGSAGNSPLHFGNGTRLTVT.

This clone has just one count. This chain links TRBV5-4 with TRBJ2-3, with TRBD1 as a possible D gene (5 bases). Between the trimmed V and J ends, which lost 4 bases and 2 bases, there was a span of 14 bases. The CDR3 covers 15 residues. Germline V CDR1 and CDR2: SGHNT, YYREEE (reference sequence). The CDR3 DNA sequence: TGTGCCAGCAGCCACTCTCCGGACACCACAGATACGCAGTATTTT. Translated, it gives CASSHSPDTTDTQYF.

The chain couples TRBV5-4 to TRBJ2-1, with a weak D call TRBD2 (6 bases). V was pared by 2 bases and J by 0 bases, with 6 bases between. The CDR3 contains 14 residues. The V gene's germline CDR1 is SGHNT and CDR2 YYREEE (reference sequence). For the CDR3, the DNA is TGTGCCAGCAGCTTCGGGAGCTCCTACAATGAGCAGTTCTTC. Its protein product is CASSFGSSYNEQFF.

The V call is TRBV15, the J call TRBJ2-5; D is unresolved. Germline V CDR1 and CDR2: LNHNV, YYDKDF (reference sequence). This CDR3 region has 13 residues. The ends were cut back, 3 bases at V and 2 bases at J, with 7 bases in the middle. As DNA, the CDR3 is TGTGCCACCAGCAGGAGTCTACAAGAGACCCAGTACTTC. It specifies CATSRSLQETQYF.